This T cell receptor (beta chain) stems from a study of response to subunit inactivated influenza vaccine. Study findings and constraints: The authors offered the suggestion that each seasonal influenza vaccination recruits few new T cells.

The V gene's germline CDR1 is MNHEY and CDR2 SMNVEV (reference sequence). Trimming stripped 5 bases from V and 4 bases from J, with 26 bases between. The CDR3 length is 18 residues. A word on this clonotype: No antigen is known for it.

TCRdb independently ran MiXCR on the RT-PCR reads; one entry per CDR3 protein. The data contain 550,000 to 800,000 distinct CDR3 sequences, less than 20% of them seen just once; the ten biggest clones take up approximately 10%. The origin of this receptor is a man aged 50-60 years who received an inactivated influenza vaccine. The sample in question was PBMCs from blood, obtained 12 days after vaccination. The V and J genes are TRBV27 and TRBJ2-5; a weak D match, TRBD1 (6 bases). The CDR3 spells CASSVDGWYSKGVETQYF. CDR3 nucleotide sequence: TGTGCCAGCAGTGTCGATGGGTGGTATAGTAAGGGGGTAGAGACCCAGTACTTC.